What follows is one T cell receptor beta chain and its context. TCRdb's table, derived via immunoSEQ multiplex PCR, lists solely in-frame clones and lacks some. Here the sample spans about 170,000 clones, around 88% being singletons. The data were taken from a study of control samples from healthy donors and cancer patients. CDR3 length equals 19 residues. Trimming at V came to 4 bases and at J to 5 bases, leaving 19 bases not matched to a gene. Germline lookup yields CDR1 SGHDN and CDR2 FVKESK. Sequences were obtained from blood. The sequence came from a woman aged 25 to 39 in good health. V and J are TRBV14 and TRBJ1-2, with 10 bases fitting TRBD1. The DNA for the CDR3 is TGTGCCAGCAGCCTAATTTCCCCTAAGACCGGGACAGGGGAATATGGCTACACCTTC. Residues: CASSLISPKTGTGEYGYTF. Based on the CDR3 plus reference TRBV14 and TRBJ1-2, the full variable domain is EAGVTQFPSHSVIEKGQTVTLRCDPISGHDNLYWYRRVMGKEIKFLLHFVKESKQDESGMPNNRFLAERTGGTYSTLKVQPAELEDSGVYFCASSLISPKTGTGEYGYTFGSGTRLTVV.